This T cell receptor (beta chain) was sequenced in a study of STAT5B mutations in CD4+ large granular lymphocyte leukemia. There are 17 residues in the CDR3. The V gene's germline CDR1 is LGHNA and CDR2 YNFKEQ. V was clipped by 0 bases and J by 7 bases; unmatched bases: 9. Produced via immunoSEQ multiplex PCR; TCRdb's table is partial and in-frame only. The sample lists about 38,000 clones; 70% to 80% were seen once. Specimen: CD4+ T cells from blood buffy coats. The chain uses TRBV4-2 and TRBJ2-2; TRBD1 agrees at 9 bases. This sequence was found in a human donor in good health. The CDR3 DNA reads TGTGCCAGCAGCCAAGATCTGAACAGGGGGCTTGACGGGGAGCTGTTTTTT. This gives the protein CASSQDLNRGLDGELFF.